This T cell receptor (beta chain) originates from a study of blood T cell repertoires in COVID-19 (dated by TCRdb to between 2020 and 2021). Context from the whole study: Samples covering the acute and convalescent phases of COVID-19 were provided by collaborators in the United States, Italy and Spain. The prospective study material was composed of cDNA or gDNA derived from T cells, B-cell-depleted T cells, or PBMCs. Deeply sampled blood TCRbeta repertoires from subjects exposed to, actively infected with, or recovered from COVID-19 were included in the dataset. The repertoires were released in a freely available public database meant as a resource for research on the immune response to SARS-CoV-2. The samples were drawn from the first 160 participants of the ongoing ImmuneRACE study and from 1,254 subjects provided by 6 global collaborators. The sample metadata nearly always contained a de-identified subject ID, COVID-19 status, age in years and sex. Where available, HLA class I and class II types were taken from metadata supplied by the sample provider and were not determined by assay-based typing.

One collaborating source in Seattle enrolled patients while the patients were actively infected and followed the patients over time throughout the course of disease. Each collaborating institution followed its own protocols to collect whole blood in K2EDTA tubes. Collaborator samples were shipped for TCRbeta analysis as frozen whole blood, isolated PBMCs, or DNA extracted from either sample type. The paper as a whole reports these results and caveats: The quantity of clinical and demographic metadata differed by source and by participant and was supplied without curation.

TCRbeta CDR3 regions were amplified from genomic DNA using the immunoSEQ Assay, a bias-controlled multiplex PCR. Per the authors' processing: The number of nucleated cells in each sample was estimated from the amplification of reference gene primers within the assay. To quantify the absolute abundance of each unique TCRbeta CDR3 rearrangement, sequence reads were collapsed and filtered. For each sample, productive Simpson clonality was calculated as the square root of Simpson's diversity index across productive rearrangements. Imported from immuneACCESS, the table was reduced by TCRdb to in-frame sequences with V and J called. These copies leave out some clones; in studies compared against another copy, an unresolved V gene accounts for under half, and the cause of the remainder is not known. That table supplies the V and J calls and clone size; D and trimming were determined from the DNA. The sample table contains about 80,000 clones; only one count was recorded for around 85% of them. Roughly 8.9% of the sample is taken by the ten largest.

As to this clone: There is no known antigen for this receptor. No base-level quality is on record; no much larger clone is a single base apart.

CDR1 LNHNV and CDR2 YYDKDF were looked up in the germline V gene (reference sequence). The germline ends are 20 bases apart after V is trimmed by 3 bases and J by 6 bases. From the cysteine through the phenylalanine, the CDR3 covers 17 amino acids. Left in the record is the CDR3 DNA by itself, 51 bases read in frame from the first base. The sequencing input was peripheral blood. This receptor was identified in a man aged 45 to 65 with COVID-19, enrolled during active disease. The chain was built from TRBV15 and TRBJ2-2; D gene: possibly TRBD2, on 6 matching bases. The DNA is as follows: TGTGCCACCAGCAGGGGACCCCGACGGGGGATGGCCGGGGAGCTGTTTTTT. This codes for CATSRGPRRGMAGELFF.